The subject of this entry is one T cell receptor (beta chain). Its cognate antigen has yet to be identified. Per-base qualities were not stored, and no clone one base away is much larger. Each collaborating institution followed its own protocols to collect whole blood in K2EDTA tubes. Collaborator samples were shipped for TCRbeta analysis as frozen whole blood, isolated PBMCs, or DNA extracted from either sample type. TCRbeta CDR3 regions were amplified from genomic DNA using the immunoSEQ Assay, a bias-controlled multiplex PCR. The study's processing was this. Within the assay, amplification of reference gene primers was used to estimate how many nucleated cells each sample contained. To quantify the absolute abundance of each unique TCRbeta CDR3 rearrangement, sequence reads were collapsed and filtered. For each sample, productive Simpson clonality was calculated by taking the square root of Simpson's diversity index across productive rearrangements. TCRdb holds this immuneACCESS table with in-frame rearrangements only. Some clones are missing; in checked studies, unresolved V genes explain under half, and the rest has no known cause. The D gene and trimming were derived from the DNA, and the V and J assignments and clone size from that table. Within this sample are some 9,200 clones, with 91% of them counted one time only. Of the sample, approximately 3.8% falls within the top ten clones.

The data are from a study of blood T cell repertoires in COVID-19 (TCRdb year 2020). Background for the entire study: Samples covering the acute and convalescent phases of COVID-19 were provided by collaborators in the United States, Italy and Spain. Subjects who had been exposed to COVID-19, were actively infected with it, or had recovered from it provided the deeply sampled blood TCRbeta repertoires that made up the dataset. The prospective study material was composed of cDNA or gDNA derived from T cells, B-cell-depleted T cells, or PBMCs. The sample metadata nearly always contained a de-identified subject ID, COVID-19 status, age in years and sex. The samples were drawn from the first 160 participants of the ongoing ImmuneRACE study and from 1,200 or so subjects provided by 6 global collaborators. Where available, HLA class I and class II types were taken from metadata supplied by the sample provider and were not determined by assay-based typing. The repertoires were released in a freely available public database meant as a resource for research on the immune response to SARS-CoV-2. The paper as a whole reports these results and caveats: Clinical and demographic metadata were provided uncurated, with the amount varying by source and participant.

Spanning cysteine to phenylalanine, the CDR3 consists of 16 amino acids. The retained sequence is limited to the CDR3, 48 bases, with the frame set at the first base. Relative to germline, V is missing 6 bases and J is missing 5 bases, with 14 bases of the junction outside any gene match. Reading the germline V gene gives CDR1 SNHLY and CDR2 FYNNEI. The V gene is TRBV2 and the J gene is TRBJ1-2; 8 nucleotides in the junction match TRBD1. Sequenced material: peripheral blood. This sequence was found in a woman in her forties or fifties with active COVID-19. The CDR3 corresponds to CASSYSDREILYGYTF. Here is the DNA: TGTGCCAGCAGCTATTCGGACAGGGAGATTCTTTATGGCTACACCTTC. With the rest looked up from the reference TRBV2 and TRBJ1-2 genes rather than sequenced, the full variable domain is EPEVTQTPSHQVTQMGQEVILRCVPISNHLYFYWYRQILGQKVEFLVSFYNNEISEKSEIFDDQFSVERPDGSNFTLKIRSTKLEDSAMYFCASSYSDREILYGYTFGSGTRLTVV.